The clone carrying this T cell receptor beta chain was recorded once. Its target is not known. V lost 4 bases, J lost 2 bases, and 11 bases stayed unmatched. CDR1 is LNHDA, CDR2 SQIVND, per germline (reference sequence). The CDR3 length is 16 residues. The time point was: neoterminal ileum biopsy at postoperative endoscopy, about 6 months after surgery. Adults with ileal or ileocolonic Crohn's disease and an indication for resection were eligible. The record originates from a study of T cell repertoires in ileal Crohn's disease. Study-level findings and limits: Within the first postoperative year, endoscopy came at median about 6.4 months. Compared with non-smokers, active smokers at surgery showed more clonal expansions.

Each sample's TCRB immunosequencing used 450 to 550 nanograms of biopsy DNA. Repertoires were generated with immunoSEQ multiplex PCR, while TCRdb's copy carries only in-frame clones and drops some. The data contain about 62,000 clones, about 89% of them seen just once; the ten biggest clones take up about 1.9%. The sequenced sample was ileal tissue. This receptor was taken from an adult with Crohn's disease. The V call is TRBV19, the J call TRBJ2-7; 7 nucleotides line up with TRBD1. CDR3 loop: CASSKVRDSQAYEQYF. DNA of the CDR3: TGTGCCAGTAGTAAGGTTAGGGACAGCCAAGCCTACGAGCAGTACTTC.